This is a list of T cell receptor beta chains from one sample in a study of blood T cell repertoires in COVID-19. The table came from immunoSEQ multiplex PCR; TCRdb's copy has only in-frame clones and leaves some out. The sample yields a few hundred thousand clones, 85% to 90% seen once. Sequencing was done on a sample of PBMCs or T cells enriched from blood (not recorded which). These receptors were obtained from a woman aged 45-59 years who had recovered from COVID-19. Each CDR3 is given with its conserved first and last residue. Each record gives: D gene, J gene, V gene, CDR3 protein, CDR3 DNA. A D gene is named only where the DNA matches it firmly.

>-|TRBJ1-2|TRBV4-2
CASSQDAAGQGIVYGYTF
TGTGCCAGCAGCCAAGATGCTGCTGGGCAGGGCATCGTCTATGGCTACACCTTC
>-|TRBJ2-5|TRBV7-8
CASRPRGPQETQYF
TGTGCCAGCAGGCCTAGGGGTCCACAAGAGACCCAGTACTTC
>TRBD1|TRBJ2-7|TRBV25-1
CASRRGQGPSYEQYF
TGTGCCAGCAGGAGGGGACAGGGGCCCTCCTACGAGCAGTACTTC
>-|TRBJ1-4|TRBV4-3
CASSPTSGGLNEKLFF
TGCGCCAGCAGCCCGACGAGCGGGGGCCTTAATGAAAAACTGTTTTTT
>TRBD2|TRBJ2-3|TRBV28
CASSLYFALAGVGSTDTQYF
TGTGCCAGCAGTTTGTATTTCGCGCTAGCGGGAGTGGGGAGCACAGATACGCAGTATTTT
>TRBD1|TRBJ2-7|TRBV5-6
CASRGTGGEQYF
TGTGCCAGCCGAGGGACAGGGGGCGAGCAGTACTTC
>TRBD1|TRBJ1-6|TRBV28
CASRRDSPNSPLHF
TGTGCCAGCAGACGGGACAGCCCTAATTCACCCCTCCACTTT
>-|TRBJ1-5|TRBV28
CASRYAGRDQPQHF
TGTGCCAGTCGCTATGCGGGCCGGGATCAGCCCCAGCATTTT
>-|TRBJ1-2|TRBV2
CASLYGGGGYTF
TGTGCCAGCCTTTATGGGGGGGGTGGCTACACCTTC
>TRBD1|TRBJ2-2|TRBV9
CASSLGTGGVGELFF
TGTGCCAGCAGCCTCGGGACAGGGGGCGTCGGGGAGCTGTTTTTT
>-|TRBJ2-4|TRBV19
CASSIDPVQNIQYF
TGTGCCAGTAGTATAGATCCGGTCCAAAACATTCAGTACTTC